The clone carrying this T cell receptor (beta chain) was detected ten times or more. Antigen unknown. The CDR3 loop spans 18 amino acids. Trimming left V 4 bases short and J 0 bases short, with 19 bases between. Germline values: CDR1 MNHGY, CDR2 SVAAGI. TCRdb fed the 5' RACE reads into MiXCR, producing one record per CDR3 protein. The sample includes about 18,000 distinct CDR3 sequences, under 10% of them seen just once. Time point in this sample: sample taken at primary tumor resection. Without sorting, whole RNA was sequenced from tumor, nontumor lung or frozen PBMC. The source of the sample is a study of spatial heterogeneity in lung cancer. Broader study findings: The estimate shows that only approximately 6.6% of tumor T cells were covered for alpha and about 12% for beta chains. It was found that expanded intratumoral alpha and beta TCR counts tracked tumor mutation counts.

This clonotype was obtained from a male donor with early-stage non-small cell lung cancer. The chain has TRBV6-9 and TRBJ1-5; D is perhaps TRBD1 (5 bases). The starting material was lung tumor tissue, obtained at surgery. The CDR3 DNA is TGTGCCAGCAGTTTAAAGCTCAGGGTTTCCTATAGCAATCAGCCCCAGCATTTT. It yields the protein CASSLKLRVSYSNQPQHF.